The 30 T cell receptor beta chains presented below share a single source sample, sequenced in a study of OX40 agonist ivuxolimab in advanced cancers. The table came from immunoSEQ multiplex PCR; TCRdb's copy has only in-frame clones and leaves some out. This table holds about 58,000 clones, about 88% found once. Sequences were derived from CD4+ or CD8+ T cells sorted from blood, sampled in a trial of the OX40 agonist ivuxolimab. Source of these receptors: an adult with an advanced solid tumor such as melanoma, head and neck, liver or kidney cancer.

The CDR3 protein is CAVLRTKAFF. DNA of the CDR3: TGTGCCGTCCTTAGGACGAAAGCTTTCTTT. The gene calls are TRBV28 and TRBJ1-1; D uncertain. Germline V gene data show CDR1 as MDHEN and CDR2 as SYDVKM. The CDR3 totals 10 residues. V gave up 11 bases and J gave up 9 bases, with 13 bases separating them. Together with reference TRBV28 and TRBJ1-1, the CDR3 gives the full variable domain: DVKVTQSSRYLVKRTGEKVFLECVQDMDHENMFWYRQDPGLGLRLIYFSYDVKMKEKGDIPEGYSVSREKKERFSLILESASTNQTSMYLCAVLRTKAFFGQGTRLTVV.

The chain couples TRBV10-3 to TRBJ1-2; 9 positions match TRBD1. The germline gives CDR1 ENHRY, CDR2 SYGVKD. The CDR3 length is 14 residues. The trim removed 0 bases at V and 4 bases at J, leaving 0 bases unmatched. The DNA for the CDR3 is TGTGCCATCAGTGAGTCGGGACAGGGCTATGGCTACACCTTC. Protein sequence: CAISESGQGYGYTF.

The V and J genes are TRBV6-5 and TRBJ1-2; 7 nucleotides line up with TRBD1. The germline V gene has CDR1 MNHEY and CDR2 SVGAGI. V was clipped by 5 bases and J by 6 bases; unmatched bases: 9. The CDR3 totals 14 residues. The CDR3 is CASSTRQGRDGYTF. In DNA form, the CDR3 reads TGTGCCAGCAGTACCAGACAGGGACGGGATGGCTACACCTTC.

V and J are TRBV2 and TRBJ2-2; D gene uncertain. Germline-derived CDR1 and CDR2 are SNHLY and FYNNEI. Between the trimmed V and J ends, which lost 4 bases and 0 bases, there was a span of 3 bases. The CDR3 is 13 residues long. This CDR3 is CASSAANTGELFF. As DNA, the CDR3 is TGTGCCAGCAGTGCGGCGAACACCGGGGAGCTGTTTTTT.

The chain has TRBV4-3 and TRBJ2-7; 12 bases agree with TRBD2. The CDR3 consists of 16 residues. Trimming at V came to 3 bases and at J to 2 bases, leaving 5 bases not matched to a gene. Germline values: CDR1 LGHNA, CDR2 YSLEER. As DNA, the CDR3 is TGCGCCAGCAGCCACAATCTAGCGGGAGGGCCCTACGAGCAGTACTTC. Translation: CASSHNLAGGPYEQYF.

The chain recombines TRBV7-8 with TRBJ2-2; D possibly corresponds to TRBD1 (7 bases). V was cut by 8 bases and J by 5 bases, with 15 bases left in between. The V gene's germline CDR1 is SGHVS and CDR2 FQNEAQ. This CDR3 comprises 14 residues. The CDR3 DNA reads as TGTGCCAGCTGGGGGCAGGGGGGAACCGGGGAGCTGTTTTTT. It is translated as CASWGQGGTGELFF.

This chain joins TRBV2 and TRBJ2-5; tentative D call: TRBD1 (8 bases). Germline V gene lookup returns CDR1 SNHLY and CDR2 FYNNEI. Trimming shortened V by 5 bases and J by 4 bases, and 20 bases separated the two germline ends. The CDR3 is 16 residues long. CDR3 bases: TGTGCCAGCAGTACCCGACAGGGGAGGGGAGGAGAGACCCAGTACTTC. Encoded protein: CASSTRQGRGGETQYF. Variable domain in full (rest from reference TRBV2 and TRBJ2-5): EPEVTQTPSHQVTQMGQEVILRCVPISNHLYFYWYRQILGQKVEFLVSFYNNEISEKSEIFDDQFSVERPDGSNFTLKIRSTKLEDSAMYFCASSTRQGRGGETQYFGPGTRLLVL.

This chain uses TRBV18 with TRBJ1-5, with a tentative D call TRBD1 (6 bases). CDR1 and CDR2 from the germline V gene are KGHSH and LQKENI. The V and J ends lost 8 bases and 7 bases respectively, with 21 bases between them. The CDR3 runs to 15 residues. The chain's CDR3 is CASRATGTGSQPQHF. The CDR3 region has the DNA TGTGCCAGCCGCGCAACGGGTACAGGGTCCCAGCCCCAGCATTTT.

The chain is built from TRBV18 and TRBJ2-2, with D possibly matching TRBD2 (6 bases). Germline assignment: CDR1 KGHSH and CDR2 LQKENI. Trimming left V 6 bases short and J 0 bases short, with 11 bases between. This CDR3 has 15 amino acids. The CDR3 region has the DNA TGTGCCAGCTCCCGGGGGACGGCGAACACCGGGGAGCTGTTTTTT. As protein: CASSRGTANTGELFF.

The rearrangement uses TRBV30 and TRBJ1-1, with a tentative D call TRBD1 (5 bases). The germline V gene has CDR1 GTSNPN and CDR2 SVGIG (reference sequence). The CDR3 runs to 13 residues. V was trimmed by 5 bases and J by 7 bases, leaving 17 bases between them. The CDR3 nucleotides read TGTGCCTGGTCTAAGGGGTCGGGGGATGAAGCTTTCTTT. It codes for CAWSKGSGDEAFF. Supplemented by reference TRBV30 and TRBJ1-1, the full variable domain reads SQTIHQWPATLVQPVGSPLSLECTVEGTSNPNLYWYRQAAGRGLQLLFYSVGIGQISSEVPQNLSASRPQDRQFILSSKKLLLSDSGFYLCAWSKGSGDEAFFGQGTRLTVV.

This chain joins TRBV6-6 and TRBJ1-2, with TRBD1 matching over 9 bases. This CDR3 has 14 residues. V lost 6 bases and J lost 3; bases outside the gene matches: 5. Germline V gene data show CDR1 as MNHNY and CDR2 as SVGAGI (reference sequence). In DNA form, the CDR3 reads TGTGCCAGCAGCCCACAGGGGGCGGACTATGGCTACACCTTC. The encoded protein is CASSPQGADYGYTF.

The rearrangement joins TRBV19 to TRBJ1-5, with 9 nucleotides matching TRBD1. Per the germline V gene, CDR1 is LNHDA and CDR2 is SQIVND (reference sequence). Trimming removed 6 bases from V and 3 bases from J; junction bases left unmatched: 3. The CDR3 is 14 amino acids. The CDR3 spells CASRDRGYNQPQHF. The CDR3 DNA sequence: TGTGCCAGTAGAGACAGGGGGTACAATCAGCCCCAGCATTTT.

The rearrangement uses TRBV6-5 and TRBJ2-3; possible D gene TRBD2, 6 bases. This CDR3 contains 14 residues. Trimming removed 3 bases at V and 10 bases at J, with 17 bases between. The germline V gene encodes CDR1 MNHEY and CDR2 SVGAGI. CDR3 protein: CASSYSGPPNPQYF. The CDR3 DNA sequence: TGTGCCAGCAGTTATAGCGGCCCGCCGAATCCGCAGTATTTT.

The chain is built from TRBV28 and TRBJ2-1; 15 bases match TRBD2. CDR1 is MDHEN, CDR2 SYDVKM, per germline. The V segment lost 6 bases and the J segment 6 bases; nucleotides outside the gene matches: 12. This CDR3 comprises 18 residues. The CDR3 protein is CASRSTGTSGRWGNEQFF. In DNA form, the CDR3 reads TGTGCCAGCAGATCAACCGGGACTAGCGGGAGGTGGGGCAATGAGCAGTTCTTC.

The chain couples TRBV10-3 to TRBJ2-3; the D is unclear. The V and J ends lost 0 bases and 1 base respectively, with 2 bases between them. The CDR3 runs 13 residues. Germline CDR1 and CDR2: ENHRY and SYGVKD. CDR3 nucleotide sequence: TGTGCCATCAGTGAGTCTGGCACAGATACGCAGTATTTT. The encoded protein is CAISESGTDTQYF.

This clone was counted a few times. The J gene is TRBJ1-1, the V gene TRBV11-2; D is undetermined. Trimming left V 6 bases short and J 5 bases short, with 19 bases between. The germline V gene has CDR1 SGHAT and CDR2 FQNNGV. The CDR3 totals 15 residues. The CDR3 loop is CASSSPTPSGTEAFF. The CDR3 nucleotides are TGTGCCAGCAGTTCCCCAACTCCATCGGGAACTGAAGCTTTCTTT.

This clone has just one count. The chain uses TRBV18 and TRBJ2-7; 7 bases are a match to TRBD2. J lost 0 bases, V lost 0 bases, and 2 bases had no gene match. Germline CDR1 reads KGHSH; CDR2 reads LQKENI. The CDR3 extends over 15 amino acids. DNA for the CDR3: TGTGCCAGCTCACCACCCGGGGGGAGCTCCTACGAGCAGTACTTC. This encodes CASSPPGGSSYEQYF. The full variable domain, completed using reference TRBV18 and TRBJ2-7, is NAGVMQNPRHLVRRRGQEARLRCSPMKGHSHVYWYRQLPEEGLKFMVYLQKENIIDESGMPKERFSAEFPKEGPSILRIQQVVRGDSAAYFCASSPPGGSSYEQYFGPGTRLTVT.

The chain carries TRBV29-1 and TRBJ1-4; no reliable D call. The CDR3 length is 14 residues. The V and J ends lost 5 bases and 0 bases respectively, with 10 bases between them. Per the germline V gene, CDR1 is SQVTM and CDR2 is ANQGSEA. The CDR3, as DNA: TGCAGCGTTCGGACCTTTTCAACTAATGAAAAACTGTTTTTT. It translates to CSVRTFSTNEKLFF. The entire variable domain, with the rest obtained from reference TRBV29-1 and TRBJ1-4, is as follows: SAVISQKPSRDICQRGTSLTIQCQVDSQVTMMFWYRQQPGQSLTLIATANQGSEATYESGFVIDKFPISRPNLTFSTLTVSNMSPEDSSIYLCSVRTFSTNEKLFFGSGTQLSVL.

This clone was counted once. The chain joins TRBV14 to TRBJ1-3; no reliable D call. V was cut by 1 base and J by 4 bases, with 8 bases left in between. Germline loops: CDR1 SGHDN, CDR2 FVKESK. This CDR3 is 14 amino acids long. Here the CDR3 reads CASSQGWTGNTIYF. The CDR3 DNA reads TGTGCCAGCAGCCAAGGGTGGACCGGAAACACCATATATTTT. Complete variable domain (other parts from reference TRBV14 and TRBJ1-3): EAGVTQFPSHSVIEKGQTVTLRCDPISGHDNLYWYRRVMGKEIKFLLHFVKESKQDESGMPNNRFLAERTGGTYSTLKVQPAELEDSGVYFCASSQGWTGNTIYFGEGSWLTVV.

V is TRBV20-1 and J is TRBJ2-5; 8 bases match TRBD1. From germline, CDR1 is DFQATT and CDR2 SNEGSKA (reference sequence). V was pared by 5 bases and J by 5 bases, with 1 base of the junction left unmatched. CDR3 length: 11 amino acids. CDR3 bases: TGCAGTGCTGGGGACAGGGAGACCCAGTACTTC. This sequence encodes CSAGDRETQYF.

The CDR3 DNA sequence: TGCGCCAGCAGCTGGACTAGCGGGAGGGCCCTCAAGGATGAGCAGTTCTTC. Encoded protein: CASSWTSGRALKDEQFF. This chain joins TRBV5-1 and TRBJ2-1; 15 bases match TRBD2. Germline CDR1 is SGHRS and CDR2 is YFSETQ. CDR3 length equals 17 residues. V lost 3 bases to trimming and J lost 8 bases; unmatched junction nucleotides: 9.

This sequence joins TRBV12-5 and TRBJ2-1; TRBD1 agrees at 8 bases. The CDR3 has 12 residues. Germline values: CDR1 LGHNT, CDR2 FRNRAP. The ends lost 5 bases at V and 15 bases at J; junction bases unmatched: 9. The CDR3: CASGNRTGKAFF. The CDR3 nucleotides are TGTGCTAGTGGTAACCGGACAGGGAAGGCGTTCTTC.

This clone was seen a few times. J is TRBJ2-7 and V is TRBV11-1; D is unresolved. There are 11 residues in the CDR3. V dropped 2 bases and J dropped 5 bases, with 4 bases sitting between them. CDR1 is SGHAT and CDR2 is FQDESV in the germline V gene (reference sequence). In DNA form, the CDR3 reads TGTGCCAGCAGCTTATCCGACGAGCAGTACTTC. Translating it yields CASSLSDEQYF.

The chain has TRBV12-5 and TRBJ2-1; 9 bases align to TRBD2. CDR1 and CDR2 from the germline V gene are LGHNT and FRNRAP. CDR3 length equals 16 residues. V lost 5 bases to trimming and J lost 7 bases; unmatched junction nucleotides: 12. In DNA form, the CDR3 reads TGTGCTAGTGGTCCTCGTCGGGCGGGAGGGAGGAATGAGCAGTTCTTC. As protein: CASGPRRAGGRNEQFF.

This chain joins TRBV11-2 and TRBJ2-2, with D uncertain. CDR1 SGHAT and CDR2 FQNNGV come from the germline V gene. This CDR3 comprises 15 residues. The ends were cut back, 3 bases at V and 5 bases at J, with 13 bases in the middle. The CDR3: CASSLTTVGTGELFF. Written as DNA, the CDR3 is TGTGCCAGCAGCTTGACAACGGTTGGGACCGGGGAGCTGTTTTTT.

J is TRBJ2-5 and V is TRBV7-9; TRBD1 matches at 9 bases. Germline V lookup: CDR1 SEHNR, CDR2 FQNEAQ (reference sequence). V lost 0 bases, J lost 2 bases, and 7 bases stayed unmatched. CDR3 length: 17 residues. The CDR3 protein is CASSLALGTGRQETQYF. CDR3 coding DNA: TGTGCCAGCAGCTTAGCCCTGGGGACAGGGAGACAAGAGACCCAGTACTTC. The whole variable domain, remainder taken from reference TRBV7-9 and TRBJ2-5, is DTGVSQNPRHKITKRGQNVTFRCDPISEHNRLYWYRQTLGQGPEFLTYFQNEAQLEKSRLLSDRFSAERPKGSFSTLEIQRTEQGDSAMYLCASSLALGTGRQETQYFGPGTRLLVL.

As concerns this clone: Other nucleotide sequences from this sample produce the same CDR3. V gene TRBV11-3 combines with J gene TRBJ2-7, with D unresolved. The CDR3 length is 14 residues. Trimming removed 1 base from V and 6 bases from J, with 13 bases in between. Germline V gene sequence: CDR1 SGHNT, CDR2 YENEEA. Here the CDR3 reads CASSLGPTSSEQYF. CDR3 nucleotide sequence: TGTGCCAGCAGCTTAGGCCCAACTTCCAGCGAGCAGTACTTC.

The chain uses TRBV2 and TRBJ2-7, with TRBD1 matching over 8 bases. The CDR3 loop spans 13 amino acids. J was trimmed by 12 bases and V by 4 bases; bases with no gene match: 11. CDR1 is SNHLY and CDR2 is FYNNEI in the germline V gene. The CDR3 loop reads CASSVNWTGYRYF. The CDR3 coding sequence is TGTGCCAGCAGTGTGAATTGGACAGGGTACCGGTACTTC.

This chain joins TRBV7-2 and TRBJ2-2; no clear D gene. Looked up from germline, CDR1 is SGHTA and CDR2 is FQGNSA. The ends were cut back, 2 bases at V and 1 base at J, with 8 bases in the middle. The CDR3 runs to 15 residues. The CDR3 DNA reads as TGTGCCAGCAGCTTAAGAATCGGGAACACCGGGGAGCTGTTTTTT. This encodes CASSLRIGNTGELFF.

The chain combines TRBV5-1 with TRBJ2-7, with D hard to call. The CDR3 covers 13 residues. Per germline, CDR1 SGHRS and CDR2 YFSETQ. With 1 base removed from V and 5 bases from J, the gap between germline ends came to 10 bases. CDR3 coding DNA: TGCGCCAGCAGCTTGAGGGTGGGCGACGAGCAGTACTTC. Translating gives CASSLRVGDEQYF.